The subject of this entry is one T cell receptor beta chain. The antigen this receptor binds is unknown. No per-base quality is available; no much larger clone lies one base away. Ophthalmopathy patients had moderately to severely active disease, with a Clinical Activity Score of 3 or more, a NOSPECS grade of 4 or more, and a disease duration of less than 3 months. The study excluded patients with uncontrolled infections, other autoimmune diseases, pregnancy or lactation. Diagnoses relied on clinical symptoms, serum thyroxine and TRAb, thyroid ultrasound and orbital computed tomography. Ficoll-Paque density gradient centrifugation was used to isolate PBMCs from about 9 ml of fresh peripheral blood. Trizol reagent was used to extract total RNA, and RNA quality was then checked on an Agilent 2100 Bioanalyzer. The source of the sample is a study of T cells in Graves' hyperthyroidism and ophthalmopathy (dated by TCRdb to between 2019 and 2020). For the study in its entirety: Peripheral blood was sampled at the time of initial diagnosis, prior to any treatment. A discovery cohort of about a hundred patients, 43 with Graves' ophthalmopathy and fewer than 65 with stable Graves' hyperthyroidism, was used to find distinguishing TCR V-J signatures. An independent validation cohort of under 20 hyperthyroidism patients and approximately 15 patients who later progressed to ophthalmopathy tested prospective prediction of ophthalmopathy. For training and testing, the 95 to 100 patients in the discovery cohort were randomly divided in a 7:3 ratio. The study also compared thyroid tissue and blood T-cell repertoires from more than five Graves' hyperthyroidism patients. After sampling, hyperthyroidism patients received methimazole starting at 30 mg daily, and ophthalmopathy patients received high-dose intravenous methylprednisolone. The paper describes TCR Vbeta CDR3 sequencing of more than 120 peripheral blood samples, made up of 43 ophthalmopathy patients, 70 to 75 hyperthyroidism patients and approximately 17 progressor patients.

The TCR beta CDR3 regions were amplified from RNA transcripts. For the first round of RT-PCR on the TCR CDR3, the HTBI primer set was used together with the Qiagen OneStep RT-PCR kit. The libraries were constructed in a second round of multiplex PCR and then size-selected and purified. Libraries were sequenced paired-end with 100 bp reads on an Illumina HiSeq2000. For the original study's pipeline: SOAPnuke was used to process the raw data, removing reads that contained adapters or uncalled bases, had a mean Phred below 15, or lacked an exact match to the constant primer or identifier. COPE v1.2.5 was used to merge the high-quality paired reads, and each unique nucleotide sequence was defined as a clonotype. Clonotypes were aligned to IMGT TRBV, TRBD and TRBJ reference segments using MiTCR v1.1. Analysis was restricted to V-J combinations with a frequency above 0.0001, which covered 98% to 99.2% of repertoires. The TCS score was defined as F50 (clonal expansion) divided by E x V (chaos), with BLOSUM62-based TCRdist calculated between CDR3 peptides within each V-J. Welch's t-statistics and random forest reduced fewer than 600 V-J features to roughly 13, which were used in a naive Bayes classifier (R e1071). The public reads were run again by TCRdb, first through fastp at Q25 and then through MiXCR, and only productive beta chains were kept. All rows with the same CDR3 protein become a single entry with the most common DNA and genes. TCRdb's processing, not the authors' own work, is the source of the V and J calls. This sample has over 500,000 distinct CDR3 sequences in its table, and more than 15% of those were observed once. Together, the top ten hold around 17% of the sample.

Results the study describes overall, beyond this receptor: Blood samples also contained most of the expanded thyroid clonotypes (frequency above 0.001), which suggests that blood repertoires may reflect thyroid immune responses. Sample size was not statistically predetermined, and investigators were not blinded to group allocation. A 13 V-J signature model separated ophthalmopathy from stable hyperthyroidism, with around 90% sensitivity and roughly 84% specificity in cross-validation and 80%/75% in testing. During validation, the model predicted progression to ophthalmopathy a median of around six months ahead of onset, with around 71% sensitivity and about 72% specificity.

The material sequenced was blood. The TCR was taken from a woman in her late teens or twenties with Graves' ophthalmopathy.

The CDR3 in this case is CASISAWEGGYTF. The sequenced DNA is TGTGCCAGTATTTCGGCTTGGGAGGGTGGCTACACCTTC. Rearrangement joined TRBV2 to TRBJ1-2, with the D gene too uncertain to name. Relative to germline, V is 9 bases shorter and J is 7 bases shorter, with 18 bases between their ends. Spanning cysteine to phenylalanine, the CDR3 consists of 13 amino acids. The retained sequence is limited to the CDR3, 39 bases, with the frame set at the first base. Looking up the germline V gene yields CDR1 SNHLY and CDR2 FYNNEI.